This TCR beta chain comes out of a study of T cells after yellow fever vaccination. Study-wide findings and caveats: The presence of abundant clonotypes contaminating from the bulk population was possible in FACS-sorted repertoires.

This CDR3 has 15 residues. Germline V gives CDR1 LGHNA, CDR2 YNFKEQ. The V end was cut by 3 bases, the J end by 4 bases, with 10 bases between. MiXCR was run by TCRdb on the 5' RACE reads, yielding one entry per CDR3 protein. The repertoire holds 65,000 to 70,000 distinct CDR3 sequences, with around 6.2% as singletons. This clonotype came up many times. Its antigen is not identified. This TCR was sampled from a young man who received the YFV17D yellow fever vaccine. The sample in question was CD4+ T cells sorted from PBMCs, obtained around 15 days after the first yellow fever vaccination. V gene TRBV4-2 combines with J gene TRBJ1-6; D is unresolved. CDR3 DNA sequence: TGTGCCAGCAGCCAGCAGGACCCATATAATTCACCCCTCCACTTT. It codes for CASSQQDPYNSPLHF.